The 14 T cell receptor beta chains given below trace back to one sample, sequenced in a study of regulatory T cells in long-lasting Graves disease. According to the study, TCR beta libraries were built with iRepertoire HTBI primers and CDR3-region Arm-PCR. TCRdb independently ran MiXCR on the multiplex PCR reads; one entry per CDR3 protein. There are 400,000 to 500,000 distinct CDR3 sequences in the sample; 20% to 25% occur only once, and approximately 6.4% lies in the top ten. Time point meaning: persistent/refractory GD, antithyroid drugs over 5 years with positive TRAb. From PBMCs, RNA was extracted and then used to make the TCR library. The sample consisted of peripheral blood mononuclear cells (PBMCs), taken when the disease was refractory, from a patient treated with antithyroid drugs. The receptors derive from a female donor with Graves disease.

This clonotype has ten or more counts. The CDR3 loop reads CASSLPPNTEAFF. The CDR3 DNA follows: TGTGCCAGCAGCTTACCCCCGAACACTGAAGCTTTCTTT. The chain couples TRBV7-3 to TRBJ1-1, with unresolved D. Germline CDR1 is SGHTA and CDR2 is FQGTGA. The CDR3 is 13 amino acids. V gave up 2 bases and J gave up 1 base, with 5 bases separating them.

In its sample, this clonotype was seen many times. J is TRBJ1-4 and V is TRBV19, with 10 nucleotides matching TRBD1. J lost 8 bases, V lost 4 bases, and 7 bases had no gene match. CDR1 and CDR2 from the germline V gene are LNHDA and SQIVND (reference sequence). The CDR3 loop spans 15 amino acids. The DNA of the CDR3 is TGTGCCAGTAGTACCGGACAGGGGGTTTTGGAAAAACTGTTTTTT. Translating it yields CASSTGQGVLEKLFF.

This clonotype was picked up many times. The chain has TRBV28 and TRBJ2-5, with 9 bases matching TRBD2. Per the germline V gene, CDR1 is MDHEN and CDR2 is SYDVKM. V shed 6 bases, J shed 2 bases, and the junction held 7 bases outside the gene matches. The CDR3 is made up of 15 amino acids. The chain's CDR3 is CASRSYSGRQETQYF. The CDR3 DNA reads as TGTGCCAGCAGAAGCTATAGCGGGAGACAAGAGACCCAGTACTTC.

The chain employs TRBV9 and TRBJ2-7; D is possibly TRBD1 (6 bases). CDR3 size: 15 residues. Trimming removed 0 bases at V and 0 bases at J, with 10 bases between. CDR1 and CDR2 from the germline V gene are SGDLS and YYNGEE. The CDR3 coding sequence is TGTGCCAGCAGCGTAGGACAGGCCCTCTCCTACGAGCAGTACTTC. Translation gives CASSVGQALSYEQYF.

This clonotype was detected ten times or more. This chain uses TRBV2 with TRBJ2-7; 11 bases map to TRBD2. The CDR3 covers 15 residues. Trimming took 6 bases from V and 7 from J; bases not matched to a gene: 11. Germline assignment: CDR1 SNHLY and CDR2 FYNNEI. The DNA for the CDR3 is TGTGCCAGCAGCATAGCGGGAGGGCCTGTGGGGGAGCAGTACTTC. It specifies CASSIAGGPVGEQYF.

The table lists this clonotype with a few counts. Just one base apart from a much larger clone, this may be a read error. The V gene is TRBV11-1, the J gene TRBJ1-1; D may be TRBD1 (5 bases). The CDR3 extends over 13 amino acids. CDR1 is SGHAT and CDR2 is FQDESV in the germline V gene (reference sequence). CDR3 sequence: CAGSTGRNTEAFF. The CDR3 coding sequence is TGTGCCGGCAGCACGGGACGGAACACTGAAGCTTTCTTT.

V gene TRBV9 combines with J gene TRBJ2-7; the D gene is possibly TRBD2 (5 bases). The CDR3 contains 15 residues. The germline V and J ends were trimmed by 0 bases and 2 bases, with 12 bases remaining between them. In germline, CDR1 is SGDLS, CDR2 YYNGEE. In DNA, the CDR3 is TGTGCCAGCAGCGTAGCACCAGCGGTTACCTACGAGCAGTACTTC. This translates into CASSVAPAVTYEQYF.

The sample holds many counts of this clonotype. The rearrangement links TRBV12-3 or TRBV12-4 to TRBJ1-6; a weak D match, TRBD1 (5 bases). Trimming stripped 3 bases from V and 9 bases from J, with 18 bases between. This CDR3 has 16 residues. The CDR3 loop reads CASSFRFGGERSPLHF. The CDR3 DNA sequence: TGTGCCAGCAGTTTCCGATTTGGGGGGGAGCGTTCACCCCTCCACTTT.

This chain links TRBV10-3 with TRBJ1-2, with D possibly TRBD1 on 6 matching bases. This CDR3 contains 15 residues. The germline V gene encodes CDR1 ENHRY and CDR2 SYGVKD. V lost 0 bases to trimming and J lost 3 bases, with 11 bases between them. In DNA, the CDR3 is TGTGCCATCAGTGAGTCCGGGGGCAGTGACTATGGCTACACCTTC. This sequence encodes CAISESGGSDYGYTF.

In its sample, this clonotype was seen many times. The chain carries TRBV12-3 or TRBV12-4 and TRBJ1-1, with D perhaps matching TRBD1 (6 bases). V was pared by 2 bases and J by 4 bases, with 14 bases between. The CDR3 consists of 15 residues. DNA of the CDR3: TGTGCCAGCAGTTTATCTCCAGGGGCGCCCACTGAAGCTTTCTTT. Encoded protein: CASSLSPGAPTEAFF.

The chain uses TRBV7-8 and TRBJ2-7; 7 bases line up with TRBD1. CDR1 is SGHVS and CDR2 is FQNEAQ in the germline V gene. This CDR3 comprises 14 residues. After removal of 1 base from V and 6 bases from J, the junction contained 6 bases not matched to a gene. CDR3 DNA sequence: TGTGCCAGCAGCTTAGTCGAGGGGGCGGGCGAGCAGTACTTC. Protein product: CASSLVEGAGEQYF.

This clonotype was recorded at least ten times. The rearrangement uses TRBV28 and TRBJ1-1; possible D gene TRBD1, 6 bases. Trimming pared 5 bases from V and 4 bases from J, leaving 26 bases between. The CDR3 covers 18 residues. Germline V gene lookup returns CDR1 MDHEN and CDR2 SYDVKM. The CDR3 sequence is CASSPGGFFRRGGTEAFF. In DNA form, the CDR3 reads TGTGCCAGCAGTCCTGGGGGATTCTTTCGCAGGGGAGGCACTGAAGCTTTCTTT. The variable domain in full, with the rest retrieved from reference TRBV28 and TRBJ1-1, is DVKVTQSSRYLVKRTGEKVFLECVQDMDHENMFWYRQDPGLGLRLIYFSYDVKMKEKGDIPEGYSVSREKKERFSLILESASTNQTSMYLCASSPGGFFRRGGTEAFFGQGTRLTVV.

J is TRBJ2-1 and V is TRBV19; 8 nucleotides align to TRBD1. The CDR3 is 21 amino acids. Germline CDR1 is LNHDA and CDR2 is SQIVND (reference sequence). V lost 4 bases to trimming and J lost 0 bases; unmatched junction nucleotides: 20. The CDR3 region has the DNA TGTGCCAGTAGTACAATTTCCGGGACAGGCGTTTATACGAGCTCCTACAATGAGCAGTTCTTC. Translation: CASSTISGTGVYTSSYNEQFF. Variable domain in full (rest from reference TRBV19 and TRBJ2-1): DGGITQSPKYLFRKEGQNVTLSCEQNLNHDAMYWYRQDPGQGLRLIYYSQIVNDFQKGDIAEGYSVSREKKESFPLTVTSAQKNPTAFYLCASSTISGTGVYTSSYNEQFFGPGTRLTVL.

This clonotype was seen only a few times. This chain's CDR3 is CSVDRLSRGEETQYF. In DNA form, the CDR3 reads TGCAGCGTTGATCGTTTGTCTCGAGGGGAAGAGACCCAGTACTTC. The chain recombines TRBV29-1 with TRBJ2-5; D might be TRBD1 or TRBD2, each matching 5 bases. V shed 3 bases and J shed 3 bases, with 17 bases lying between them. The germline V gene encodes CDR1 SQVTM and CDR2 ANQGSEA. The CDR3 spans 15 residues.